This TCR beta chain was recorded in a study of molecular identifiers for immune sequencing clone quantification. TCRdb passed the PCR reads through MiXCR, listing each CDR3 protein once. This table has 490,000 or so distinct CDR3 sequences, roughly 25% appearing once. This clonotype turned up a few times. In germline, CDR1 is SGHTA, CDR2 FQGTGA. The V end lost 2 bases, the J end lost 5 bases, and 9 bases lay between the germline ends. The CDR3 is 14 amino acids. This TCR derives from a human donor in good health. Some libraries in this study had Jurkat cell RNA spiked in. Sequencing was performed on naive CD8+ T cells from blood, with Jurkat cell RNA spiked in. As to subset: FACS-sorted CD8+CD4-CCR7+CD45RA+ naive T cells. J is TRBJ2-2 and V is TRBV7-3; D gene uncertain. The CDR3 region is CASSLGWGTGELFF. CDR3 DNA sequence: TGTGCCAGCAGCTTAGGATGGGGTACCGGGGAGCTGTTTTTT.